This TCR beta chain was sequenced for a study of shared T cell receptors in the human thymus. TCRdb keeps only in-frame clones here, not all; method: immunoSEQ multiplex PCR. The profile shows fewer than 700,000 clones, roughly 90% of them singletons. These data are also associated with another study on human thymus T cells. That publication notes: Infants served as donors; they were healthy and Finnish and were having corrective surgery for congenital heart defects. Obtained as resections during corrective heart surgery, the thymus tissue was then studied. Blood and thymic repertoires both appeared biased in V and J gene usage.

Material for sequencing was thymocytes. The sequence was collected from a boy younger than two with a congenital heart defect.

As DNA, the CDR3 is TGTGCCAGCAGCGTGTACGGACAGCCCTACGAGCAGTACTTC. Its protein is CASSVYGQPYEQYF. The gene calls are TRBV5-8 and TRBJ2-7; D may be TRBD1 (6 bases). The V end was cut by 4 bases, the J end by 2 bases, with 13 bases between. This CDR3 contains 14 residues. The germline gives CDR1 SGHTS, CDR2 YDEGEE.